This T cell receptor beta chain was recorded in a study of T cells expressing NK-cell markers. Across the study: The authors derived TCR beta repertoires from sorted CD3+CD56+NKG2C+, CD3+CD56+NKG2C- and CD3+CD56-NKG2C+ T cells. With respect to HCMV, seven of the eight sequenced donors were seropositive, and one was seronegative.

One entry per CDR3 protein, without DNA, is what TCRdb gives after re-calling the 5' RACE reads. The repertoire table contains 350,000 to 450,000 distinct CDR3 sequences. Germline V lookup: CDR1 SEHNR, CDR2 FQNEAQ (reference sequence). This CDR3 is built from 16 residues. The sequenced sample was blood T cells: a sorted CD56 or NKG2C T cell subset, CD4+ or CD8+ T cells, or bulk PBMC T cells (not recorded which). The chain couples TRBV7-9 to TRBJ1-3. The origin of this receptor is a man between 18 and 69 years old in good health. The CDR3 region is CASSPAQPRSGNTIYF.